These T cell receptor beta chains were read from a single sample in a study of cytomegalovirus exposure and HLA in healthy donors. The table came from immunoSEQ multiplex PCR; TCRdb's copy has only in-frame clones and leaves some out. Here the sample spans tens of thousands of clones, roughly 80% being singletons. The source material was PBMCs. These receptors all come from a male donor in good health and CMV-seronegative. Each CDR3 is given with its conserved first and last residue. D genes are given only for firm matches. Clone size is stated in some rows and not others, as once, few, many or a class when expanded.

cdr3_length: 13
d_call: NA
clone_size: NA
j_call: TRBJ2-7
v_call: TRBV10-1
cdr3_aa: CASSEWGGGEQYF
cdr3_nt: TGCGCCAGCAGTGAGTGGGGAGGGGGTGAGCAGTACTTC

cdr3_length: 13
d_call: NA
clone_size: NA
j_call: TRBJ1-1
v_call: TRBV5-1
cdr3_aa: CASSLEGSTEAFF
cdr3_nt: TGCGCCAGCAGCTTGGAAGGGAGCACTGAAGCTTTCTTT

cdr3_length: 15
d_call: NA
clone_size: NA
j_call: TRBJ1-2
v_call: TRBV7-2
cdr3_aa: CASSLGSGMNDGYTF
cdr3_nt: TGTGCCAGCAGCTTAGGTTCCGGGATGAACGATGGCTACACCTTC

cdr3_length: 14
d_call: NA
clone_size: NA
j_call: TRBJ2-2
v_call: TRBV19
cdr3_aa: CASSIAGTPGELFF
cdr3_nt: TGTGCCAGTAGTATTGCGGGGACCCCCGGGGAGCTGTTTTTT

cdr3_length: 13
d_call: TRBD1
clone_size: NA
j_call: TRBJ1-1
v_call: TRBV9
cdr3_aa: CASSPGQGVPAFF
cdr3_nt: TGTGCCAGCAGCCCTGGACAGGGGGTACCAGCTTTCTTT

cdr3_length: 13
d_call: TRBD1
clone_size: NA
j_call: TRBJ1-1
v_call: TRBV6-4
cdr3_aa: CASSRTGDTEAFF
cdr3_nt: TGTGCCAGCAGCCGTACAGGGGACACTGAAGCTTTCTTT

cdr3_length: 16
d_call: NA
clone_size: NA
j_call: TRBJ2-2
v_call: TRBV5-6
cdr3_aa: CASSLLVGGNTGELFF
cdr3_nt: TGTGCCAGCAGCTTGCTCGTGGGGGGGAACACCGGGGAGCTGTTTTTT

cdr3_length: 14
d_call: NA
clone_size: NA
j_call: TRBJ2-2
v_call: TRBV7-7
cdr3_aa: CASSSGRGTGELFF
cdr3_nt: TGTGCCAGCAGCTCAGGCCGGGGCACCGGGGAGCTGTTTTTT

cdr3_length: 14
d_call: NA
clone_size: NA
j_call: TRBJ1-4
v_call: TRBV28
cdr3_aa: CASDRGATNEKLFF
cdr3_nt: TGTGCCTCAGATCGGGGGGCCACTAATGAAAAACTGTTTTTT

cdr3_length: 13
d_call: NA
clone_size: NA
j_call: TRBJ2-3
v_call: TRBV19
cdr3_aa: CASERQGTDTQYF
cdr3_nt: TGTGCCAGTGAAAGACAGGGCACAGATACGCAGTATTTT

cdr3_length: 13
d_call: NA
clone_size: NA
j_call: TRBJ1-5
v_call: TRBV7-2
cdr3_aa: CASSFSQNQPQHF
cdr3_nt: TGTGCCAGCAGCTTTTCCCAGAATCAGCCCCAGCATTTT

cdr3_length: 14
d_call: TRBD1
clone_size: few
j_call: TRBJ1-2
v_call: TRBV28
cdr3_aa: CASSLGQANYGYTF
cdr3_nt: TGTGCCAGCAGCCTGGGACAGGCTAACTATGGCTACACCTTC

cdr3_length: 15
d_call: TRBD1
clone_size: NA
j_call: TRBJ2-7
v_call: TRBV7-9
cdr3_aa: CASSSIQGPLYEQYF
cdr3_nt: TGTGCCAGCAGCTCGATACAGGGGCCCCTTTACGAGCAGTACTTC

cdr3_length: 14
d_call: TRBD2
clone_size: NA
j_call: TRBJ2-1
v_call: TRBV19
cdr3_aa: CASSIGGRVVEQFF
cdr3_nt: TGTGCCAGTAGTATTGGCGGGAGAGTGGTTGAGCAGTTCTTC

cdr3_length: 15
d_call: TRBD1
clone_size: NA
j_call: TRBJ2-5
v_call: TRBV15
cdr3_aa: CATSGRDRGLETQYF
cdr3_nt: TGTGCCACCAGCGGCCGGGACAGGGGGCTGGAGACCCAGTACTTC

cdr3_length: 11
d_call: TRBD1
clone_size: NA
j_call: TRBJ1-1
v_call: TRBV7-2
cdr3_aa: CASSPDRRAFF
cdr3_nt: TGTGCCAGCAGCCCGGACAGGAGGGCTTTCTTT

cdr3_length: 16
d_call: NA
clone_size: once
j_call: TRBJ2-6
v_call: TRBV7-2
cdr3_aa: CASSLVPGVGANVLTF
cdr3_nt: TGTGCCAGCAGCTTAGTCCCGGGAGTGGGGGCCAACGTCCTGACTTTC

cdr3_length: 15
d_call: TRBD1
clone_size: NA
j_call: TRBJ2-5
v_call: TRBV25-1
cdr3_aa: CATPRIRGRRETQYF
cdr3_nt: TGTGCCACCCCGCGGATTAGGGGGCGCCGAGAGACCCAGTACTTC

cdr3_length: 13
d_call: NA
clone_size: NA
j_call: TRBJ2-1
v_call: TRBV29-1
cdr3_aa: CSVALLASNEQFF
cdr3_nt: TGCAGCGTTGCCCTGCTAGCTTCCAATGAGCAGTTCTTC

cdr3_length: 15
d_call: NA
clone_size: NA
j_call: TRBJ1-5
v_call: TRBV19
cdr3_aa: CASVGGGSFGQPQHF
cdr3_nt: TGTGCCAGTGTTGGCGGGGGGTCTTTCGGGCAGCCCCAGCATTTT

cdr3_length: 12
d_call: TRBD1
clone_size: NA
j_call: TRBJ1-1
v_call: TRBV28
cdr3_aa: CASSSDRAEAFF
cdr3_nt: TGTGCCAGCAGTTCGGACAGGGCCGAAGCTTTCTTT

cdr3_length: 15
d_call: TRBD2
clone_size: once
j_call: TRBJ2-3
v_call: TRBV7-2
cdr3_aa: CASSSSGGVADTQYF
cdr3_nt: TGTGCCAGCAGCTCTAGCGGGGGGGTAGCAGATACGCAGTATTTT

cdr3_length: 17
d_call: TRBD2
clone_size: NA
j_call: TRBJ2-3
v_call: TRBV5-6
cdr3_aa: CASTFGTSGGAPDTQYF
cdr3_nt: TGTGCCAGCACCTTCGGGACTAGCGGGGGGGCCCCAGATACGCAGTATTTT

cdr3_length: 16
d_call: NA
clone_size: NA
j_call: TRBJ1-3
v_call: TRBV25-1
cdr3_aa: CASSDPQGLYGNTIYF
cdr3_nt: TGTGCCAGCAGTGACCCCCAGGGCCTATACGGAAACACCATATATTTT

cdr3_length: 14
d_call: NA
clone_size: NA
j_call: TRBJ1-1
v_call: TRBV27
cdr3_aa: CASSYGGLGTEAFF
cdr3_nt: TGTGCCAGCAGTTACGGGGGGCTGGGAACTGAAGCTTTCTTT

cdr3_length: 18
d_call: NA
clone_size: NA
j_call: TRBJ2-1
v_call: TRBV4-3
cdr3_aa: CASSQDSWGLAGAGEQFF
cdr3_nt: TGCGCCAGCAGCCAAGATTCATGGGGGCTTGCGGGGGCCGGTGAGCAGTTCTTC

cdr3_length: 14
d_call: TRBD1
clone_size: NA
j_call: TRBJ2-7
v_call: TRBV10-3
cdr3_aa: CAISLGQGNYEQYF
cdr3_nt: TGTGCCATCAGCCTCGGACAGGGGAACTACGAGCAGTACTTC

cdr3_length: 16
d_call: NA
clone_size: NA
j_call: TRBJ2-6
v_call: TRBV28
cdr3_aa: CASSLRRGRGANVLTF
cdr3_nt: TGTGCCAGCAGTTTAAGGAGAGGGCGTGGGGCCAACGTCCTGACTTTC

cdr3_length: 17
d_call: NA
clone_size: NA
j_call: TRBJ2-3
v_call: TRBV4-3
cdr3_aa: CASSQTISQGWTDTQYF
cdr3_nt: TGCGCCAGCAGCCAAACGATAAGCCAGGGGTGGACAGATACGCAGTATTTT

cdr3_length: 17
d_call: TRBD2
clone_size: NA
j_call: TRBJ2-7
v_call: TRBV10-1
cdr3_aa: CASSPGLAGTYSYEQYF
cdr3_nt: TGCGCCAGCAGCCCCGGACTAGCGGGGACTTACTCCTACGAGCAGTACTTC

cdr3_length: 20
d_call: TRBD2
clone_size: NA
j_call: TRBJ2-3
v_call: TRBV4-3
cdr3_aa: CASSQNPSEPTSGNTDTQYF
cdr3_nt: TGCGCCAGCAGCCAGAACCCCAGTGAGCCGACTAGCGGGAACACAGATACGCAGTATTTT

cdr3_length: 14
d_call: NA
clone_size: NA
j_call: TRBJ1-1
v_call: TRBV28
cdr3_aa: CASFLGGGMTEAFF
cdr3_nt: TGTGCCAGCTTCCTGGGAGGGGGAATGACTGAAGCTTTCTTT

cdr3_length: 14
d_call: NA
clone_size: NA
j_call: TRBJ1-2
v_call: TRBV19
cdr3_aa: CASNVFSGVDGYTF
cdr3_nt: TGTGCCAGTAACGTCTTTTCCGGGGTTGATGGCTACACCTTC

cdr3_length: 11
d_call: NA
clone_size: NA
j_call: TRBJ1-1
v_call: TRBV30
cdr3_aa: CAQSPGRGTFF
cdr3_nt: TGTGCCCAATCGCCGGGCAGGGGAACTTTCTTT